Below are 4 T cell receptor beta chains sequenced from a single sample in a study of blood T cells in healthy people across ages. The authors ran a second PCR of about 7 to 12 cycles using a sample-barcoded 5' primer and a J-beta primer mix. TCRdb re-called the 5' RACE reads with MiXCR, one entry per CDR3 protein. The sample contains more than 700,000 distinct CDR3 sequences, less than 70% of which appear only once. Sequencing used blood. The source is a man aged 80 or over in good health.

The V call is TRBV7-9, the J call TRBJ2-7; D is tentatively TRBD1 or TRBD2 (6 bases each). This CDR3 spans 15 amino acids. V was trimmed by 5 bases and J by 2 bases, leaving 16 bases between them. Germline CDR1 reads SEHNR; CDR2 reads FQNEAQ (reference sequence). Here the CDR3 DNA reads TGTGCCAGCAGCCGTGGGGGGCAAAATCCCTACGAGCAGTACTTC. Protein product: CASSRGGQNPYEQYF.

V and J are TRBV20-1 and TRBJ2-3, with D perhaps matching TRBD2 (6 bases). V was pared by 5 bases and J by 0 bases, with 12 bases between. The CDR3 has 14 residues. Germline CDR1 DFQATT, CDR2 SNEGSKA (reference sequence). Written as DNA, the CDR3 is TGCAGTGCTCAAAGCGGGTTCAGCACAGATACGCAGTATTTT. Protein sequence: CSAQSGFSTDTQYF.

The chain is built from TRBV12-3 or TRBV12-4 and TRBJ2-7; 12 positions agree with TRBD2. V shed 6 bases and J 2 bases; nucleotides not matched to a gene: 8. This CDR3 contains 16 residues. CDR3 sequence (DNA): TGTGCCAGCAGCCCTACTAGACTAGCGGGAGCCTACGAGCAGTACTTC. Translating it yields CASSPTRLAGAYEQYF.

The rearrangement joins TRBV28 to TRBJ1-1; D gene uncertain. V lost 3 bases to trimming and J lost 6 bases, with 8 bases between them. CDR3 length: 12 residues. Per the germline V gene, CDR1 is MDHEN and CDR2 is SYDVKM. The CDR3 spells CASSFGVSEAFF. In DNA, the CDR3 is TGTGCCAGCAGTTTCGGGGTATCTGAAGCTTTCTTT. Full variable domain (outside the CDR3, taken from reference TRBV28 and TRBJ1-1): DVKVTQSSRYLVKRTGEKVFLECVQDMDHENMFWYRQDPGLGLRLIYFSYDVKMKEKGDIPEGYSVSREKKERFSLILESASTNQTSMYLCASSFGVSEAFFGQGTRLTVV.